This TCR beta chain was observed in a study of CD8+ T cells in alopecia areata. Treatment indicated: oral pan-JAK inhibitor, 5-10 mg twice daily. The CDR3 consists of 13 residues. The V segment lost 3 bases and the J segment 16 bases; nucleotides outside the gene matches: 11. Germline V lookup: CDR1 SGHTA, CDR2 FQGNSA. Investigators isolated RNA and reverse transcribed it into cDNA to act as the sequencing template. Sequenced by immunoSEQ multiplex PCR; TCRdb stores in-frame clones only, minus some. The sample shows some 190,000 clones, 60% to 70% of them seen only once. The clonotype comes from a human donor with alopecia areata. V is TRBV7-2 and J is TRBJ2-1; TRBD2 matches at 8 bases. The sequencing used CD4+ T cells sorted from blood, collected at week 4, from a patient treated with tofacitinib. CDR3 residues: CASSFLMGLVGFF. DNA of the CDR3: TGTGCCAGCAGCTTCTTAATGGGACTAGTGGGCTTCTTC.